This T cell receptor beta chain was identified in a study of blood T cell repertoires in COVID-19. Study at large: The United States, Italy and Spain were the sources of the acute and convalescent COVID-19 samples. From T cells, B-cell-depleted T cells, or PBMCs came the material, which was cDNA or gDNA.

This CDR3 is built from 13 residues. Germline V lookup: CDR1 SNHLY, CDR2 FYNNEI. V dropped 4 bases and J dropped 0 bases, with 6 bases sitting between them. Authors' data handling: Reference gene primer amplification in the assay estimated nucleated cell counts. The assay was immunoSEQ multiplex PCR, and TCRdb's table has in-frame clones only and misses some. That table furnishes V, J and clone size, whereas the DNA furnished D and trimming. The data hold about 110,000 clones, with 70% to 90% observed a single time. The sample comprised peripheral blood. This rearrangement joins TRBV2 to TRBJ1-2; D remains unclear. This sequence was found in a human donor in a cohort sampled during active COVID-19. CDR3 loop: CASSVSPNYGYTF. DNA of the CDR3: TGTGCCAGCAGTGTTAGTCCTAACTATGGCTACACCTTC.